This T cell receptor (beta chain) comes out of a study of blood T cell repertoires in COVID-19. Produced via immunoSEQ multiplex PCR; TCRdb's table is partial and in-frame only. The sample has about 300,000 clones; roughly 89% are singletons. The length of the CDR3 is 15 residues. V shed 10 bases and J 2 bases; nucleotides not matched to a gene: 13. The germline V gene encodes CDR1 SNHLY and CDR2 FYNNEI. The material sequenced was peripheral blood. This receptor was taken from a woman aged 30 to 39 with COVID-19, enrolled during active disease. This chain uses TRBV2 with TRBJ1-2; 7 nucleotides match TRBD1. CDR3 in amino acids: CATKRSRGRNYGYTF. The CDR3 DNA follows: TGTGCCACCAAAAGGAGTAGGGGGCGAAACTATGGCTACACCTTC. Together with reference TRBV2 and TRBJ1-2, the CDR3 gives the full variable domain: EPEVTQTPSHQVTQMGQEVILRCVPISNHLYFYWYRQILGQKVEFLVSFYNNEISEKSEIFDDQFSVERPDGSNFTLKIRSTKLEDSAMYFCATKRSRGRNYGYTFGSGTRLTVV.